What follows is one TCR beta chain and its context. Which antigen it targets is not known. Within one base of it there is no much larger clone, and no base qualities were kept. The time point label, as the study defines it: individuals recovered from natural SARS-CoV-2 infection. The immunoSEQ Assay was used to sequence TCRbeta CDR3 regions. After extraction, genomic DNA underwent amplification by bias-controlled multiplex PCR, followed by high-throughput sequencing. In the source study's methods: To quantify the absolute abundance of each unique TCRbeta CDR3 region, sequences were collapsed and filtered. T cell fraction was estimated by normalizing TCRbeta template counts to usable DNA, which was measured by amplifying reference genes present in all nucleated cells. Repertoire TCRs were annotated as SARS-CoV-2-specific when V gene, CDR3 amino acid sequence and J gene were exactly matched to a known reactive TCR set. The reference SARS-CoV-2 TCR set was obtained from MIRA and was filtered for enrichment in COVID-19-positive ImmuneCODE repertoires, whereby public or cross-reactive TCRs were removed. Based on the MIRA antigens, annotated TCRs were further analysed at the level of specific ORF or position within ORF. Breadth was defined as annotated unique rearrangements over total unique productive rearrangements; depth was the summed frequency of those rearrangements. Group comparisons of TCR breadth used two-sided Wilcoxon rank-sum tests. In TCRdb, the immuneACCESS table is reduced to in-frame sequences with V and J assigned. These tables do not hold every clone; where another copy was compared, an unresolved V gene accounts for under half, and the others remain unexplained. The V and J calls and clone size were taken over from that table, and D and trimming were inferred from the DNA. This sample holds over 85,000 clones; around 82% were observed only once. The top ten constitute about 15% of the sample.

This sample stems from a study of Ad26.COV2.S vaccination and SARS-CoV-2 variants (dated by TCRdb to the early 2020s). Regarding the study in general: TCRbeta repertoire sequencing was used to assess the specificity and breadth of SARS-CoV-2-reactive T cell receptors after Ad26.COV2.S vaccination. The TCR-sequenced set comprised approximately 32 samples: roughly 19 Ad26.COV2.S vaccine recipients, 5 placebo recipients and 8 SARS-CoV-2 convalescent individuals.

Study-wide findings and limitations: According to the authors, total T cell responses may have been underestimated by the TCR breadth and depth analyses. Vaccine and placebo recipients had comparable non-spike TCR breadth, which fits with the vaccine containing only spike. After vaccination, spike-specific CD8+ and CD4+ T cell responses were reported to show substantial breadth. Spike-specific TCR breadth was higher in Ad26.COV2.S recipients than in placebo recipients (P = 0.0014).

The junction shows trimming of 3 bases on V and 8 bases on J, plus 17 bases between the germline ends. From cysteine to phenylalanine, the CDR3 is 16 amino acids long. The only DNA kept is the CDR3, 48 bases in frame from the first base. CDR1 ENHRY and CDR2 SYGVKD were looked up in the germline V gene. The chain is assembled from TRBV10-3 and TRBJ1-6; no D gene can be assigned with confidence. The sample consisted of peripheral blood, taken after recovery from COVID-19. The sequence derives from a human donor who had recovered from COVID-19. For the CDR3, the sequence is CAISDMGLTGDSPLHF. Here is the DNA: TGTGCCATCAGTGACATGGGCCTCACCGGGGATTCACCCCTCCACTTT.